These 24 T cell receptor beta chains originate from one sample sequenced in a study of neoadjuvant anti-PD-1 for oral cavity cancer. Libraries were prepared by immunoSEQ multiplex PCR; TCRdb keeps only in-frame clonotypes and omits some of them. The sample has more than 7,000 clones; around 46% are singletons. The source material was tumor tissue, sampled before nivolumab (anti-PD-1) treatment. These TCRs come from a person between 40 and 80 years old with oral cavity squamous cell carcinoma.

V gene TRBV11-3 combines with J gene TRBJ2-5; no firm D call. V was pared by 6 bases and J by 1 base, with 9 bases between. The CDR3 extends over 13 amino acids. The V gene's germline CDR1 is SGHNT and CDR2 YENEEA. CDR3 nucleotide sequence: TGTGCCAGCAGTCCCCCTGGCCAAGAGACCCAGTACTTC. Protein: CASSPPGQETQYF.

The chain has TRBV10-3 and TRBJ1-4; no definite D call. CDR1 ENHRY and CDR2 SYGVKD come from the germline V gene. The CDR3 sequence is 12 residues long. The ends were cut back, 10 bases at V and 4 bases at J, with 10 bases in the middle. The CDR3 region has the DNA TGTGCCACCCGACCCAATAATGAAAAACTGTTTTTT. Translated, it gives CATRPNNEKLFF.

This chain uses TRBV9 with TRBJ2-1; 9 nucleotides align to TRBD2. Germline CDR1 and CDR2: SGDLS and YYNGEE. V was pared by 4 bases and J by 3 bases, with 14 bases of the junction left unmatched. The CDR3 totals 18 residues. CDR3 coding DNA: TGTGCCAGCAGCCCCACACATCAGACTAGCGGAATCTACAATGAGCAGTTCTTC. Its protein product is CASSPTHQTSGIYNEQFF.

This CDR3 is CASSVLGGGEQFF. The CDR3 DNA reads TGTGCCAGCAGTGTACTTGGGGGCGGGGAGCAGTTCTTC. This chain links TRBV28 with TRBJ2-1, with D maybe TRBD1 (6 bases). This CDR3 comprises 13 residues. Trimming removed 5 bases from V and 10 bases from J, with 15 bases in between. Germline lookup yields CDR1 MDHEN and CDR2 SYDVKM.

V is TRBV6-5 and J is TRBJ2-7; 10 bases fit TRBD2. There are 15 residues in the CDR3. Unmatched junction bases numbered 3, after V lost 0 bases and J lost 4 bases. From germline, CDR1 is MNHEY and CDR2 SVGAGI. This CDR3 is CASSYSLAGVYEQYF. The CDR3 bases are TGTGCCAGCAGTTACTCCCTAGCGGGAGTGTACGAGCAGTACTTC.

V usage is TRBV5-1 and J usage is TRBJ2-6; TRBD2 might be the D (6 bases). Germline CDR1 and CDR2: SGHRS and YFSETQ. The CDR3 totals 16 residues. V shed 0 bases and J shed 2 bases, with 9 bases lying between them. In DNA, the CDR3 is TGCGCCAGCAGCTTGGCGGGGGACCCTGGGGCCAACGTCCTGACTTTC. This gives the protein CASSLAGDPGANVLTF.

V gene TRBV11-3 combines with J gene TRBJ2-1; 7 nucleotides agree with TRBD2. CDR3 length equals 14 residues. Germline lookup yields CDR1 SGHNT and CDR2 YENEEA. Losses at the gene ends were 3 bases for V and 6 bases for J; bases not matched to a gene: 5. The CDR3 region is CASSLGGSSNEQFF. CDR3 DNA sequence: TGTGCCAGCAGCTTGGGGGGGAGCTCCAATGAGCAGTTCTTC.

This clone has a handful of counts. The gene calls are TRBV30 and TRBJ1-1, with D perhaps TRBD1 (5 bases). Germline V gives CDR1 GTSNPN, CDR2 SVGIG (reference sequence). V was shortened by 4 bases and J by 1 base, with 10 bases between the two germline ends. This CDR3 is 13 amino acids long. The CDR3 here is CAWMRQGNTEAFF. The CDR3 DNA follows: TGTGCCTGGATGCGGCAGGGGAACACTGAAGCTTTCTTT.

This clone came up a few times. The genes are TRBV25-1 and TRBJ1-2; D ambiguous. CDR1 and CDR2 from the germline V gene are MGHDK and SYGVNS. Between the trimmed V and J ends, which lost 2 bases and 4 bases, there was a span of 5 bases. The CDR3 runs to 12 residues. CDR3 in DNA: TGTGCCAGCAGTGAACCTGGCTATGGCTACACCTTC. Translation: CASSEPGYGYTF.

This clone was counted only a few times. The CDR3 reads CASALLAGGTDTQYF. The CDR3 nucleotides read TGTGCCAGCGCCCTCCTAGCGGGAGGGACAGATACGCAGTATTTT. The chain has TRBV6-6 and TRBJ2-3; 12 bases line up with TRBD2. Germline CDR1 and CDR2: MNHNY and SVGAGI (reference sequence). This CDR3 region has 15 residues. V was clipped by 8 bases and J by 3 bases; unmatched bases: 6.

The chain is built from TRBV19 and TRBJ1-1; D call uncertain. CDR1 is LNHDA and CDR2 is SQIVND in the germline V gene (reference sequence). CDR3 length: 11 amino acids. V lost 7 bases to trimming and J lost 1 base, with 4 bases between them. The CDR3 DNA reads TGTGCCAGTACTGAGAACACTGAAGCTTTCTTT. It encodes CASTENTEAFF.

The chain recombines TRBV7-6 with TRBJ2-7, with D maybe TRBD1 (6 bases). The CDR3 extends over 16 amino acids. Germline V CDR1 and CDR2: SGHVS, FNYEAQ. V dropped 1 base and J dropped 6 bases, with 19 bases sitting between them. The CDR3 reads CASSLGRLGAQGEQYF. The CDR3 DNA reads TGTGCCAGCAGCTTAGGAAGGCTGGGGGCGCAGGGCGAGCAGTACTTC.

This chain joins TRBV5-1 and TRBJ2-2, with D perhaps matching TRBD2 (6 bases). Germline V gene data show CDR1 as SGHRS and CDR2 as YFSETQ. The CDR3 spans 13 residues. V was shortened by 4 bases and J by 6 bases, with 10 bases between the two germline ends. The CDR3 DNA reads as TGCGCCAGCAGCGGGGGGAGTCCCGGGGAGCTGTTTTTT. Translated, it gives CASSGGSPGELFF.

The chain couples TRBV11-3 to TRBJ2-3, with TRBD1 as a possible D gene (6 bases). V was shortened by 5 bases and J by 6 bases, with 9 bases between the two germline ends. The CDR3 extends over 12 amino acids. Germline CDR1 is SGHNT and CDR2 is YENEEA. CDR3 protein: CASSQTGDTQYF. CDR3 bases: TGTGCCAGCAGCCAGACAGGTGATACGCAGTATTTT.

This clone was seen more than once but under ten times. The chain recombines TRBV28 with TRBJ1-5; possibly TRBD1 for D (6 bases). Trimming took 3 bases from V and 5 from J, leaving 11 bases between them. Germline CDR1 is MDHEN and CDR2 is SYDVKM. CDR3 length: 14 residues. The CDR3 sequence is CASSLEQGYQPQHF. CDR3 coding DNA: TGTGCCAGCAGTTTGGAACAGGGTTATCAGCCCCAGCATTTT.

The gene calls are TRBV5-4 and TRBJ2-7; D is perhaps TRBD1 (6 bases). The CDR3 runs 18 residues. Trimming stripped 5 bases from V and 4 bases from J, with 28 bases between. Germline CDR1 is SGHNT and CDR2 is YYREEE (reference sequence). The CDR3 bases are TGTGCCAGCAGTCGGTCCTACAGGGAGACTATTGGTGATTACGAGCAGTACTTC. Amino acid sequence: CASSRSYRETIGDYEQYF.

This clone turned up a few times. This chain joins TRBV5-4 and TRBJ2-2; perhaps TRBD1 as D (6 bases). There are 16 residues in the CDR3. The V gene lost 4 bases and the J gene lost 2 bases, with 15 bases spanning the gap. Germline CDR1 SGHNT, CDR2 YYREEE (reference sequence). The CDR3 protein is CASSRGGGKNTGELFF. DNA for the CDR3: TGTGCCAGCAGCCGTGGTGGGGGCAAAAACACCGGGGAGCTGTTTTTT.

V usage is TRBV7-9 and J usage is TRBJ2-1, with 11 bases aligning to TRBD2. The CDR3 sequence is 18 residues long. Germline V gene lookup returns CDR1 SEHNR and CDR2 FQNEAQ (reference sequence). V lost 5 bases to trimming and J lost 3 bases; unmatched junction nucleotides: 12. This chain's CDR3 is CASSPFPPSGRRYNEQFF. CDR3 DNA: TGTGCCAGCAGCCCCTTCCCCCCTAGCGGGAGGCGCTACAATGAGCAGTTCTTC.

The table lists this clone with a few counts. The CDR3 DNA is TGTGCCTGGACGGGACCTGGACTCACAGATACGCAGTATTTT. It is translated as CAWTGPGLTDTQYF. The V call is TRBV30, the J call TRBJ2-3; either TRBD1 or TRBD2 may supply D (5 bases each). V was pared by 4 bases and J by 2 bases, with 13 bases between. This CDR3 comprises 14 residues. The germline gives CDR1 GTSNPN, CDR2 SVGIG (reference sequence). The variable domain in full, completed from reference TRBV30 and TRBJ2-3, reads SQTIHQWPATLVQPVGSPLSLECTVEGTSNPNLYWYRQAAGRGLQLLFYSVGIGQISSEVPQNLSASRPQDRQFILSSKKLLLSDSGFYLCAWTGPGLTDTQYFGPGTRLTVL.

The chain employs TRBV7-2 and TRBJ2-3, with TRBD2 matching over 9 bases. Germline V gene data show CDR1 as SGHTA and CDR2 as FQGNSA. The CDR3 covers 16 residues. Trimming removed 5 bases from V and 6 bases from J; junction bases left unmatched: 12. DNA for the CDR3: TGTGCCAGCAGCCAATTCGCAGCGGGAGGTCGCGATACGCAGTATTTT. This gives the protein CASSQFAAGGRDTQYF.

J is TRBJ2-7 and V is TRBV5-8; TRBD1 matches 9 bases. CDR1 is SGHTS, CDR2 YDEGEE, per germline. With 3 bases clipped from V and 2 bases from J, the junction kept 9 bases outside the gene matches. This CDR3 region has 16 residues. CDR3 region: CASSYNTGGMAYEQYF. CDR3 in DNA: TGTGCCAGCAGCTACAATACAGGGGGCATGGCCTACGAGCAGTACTTC.

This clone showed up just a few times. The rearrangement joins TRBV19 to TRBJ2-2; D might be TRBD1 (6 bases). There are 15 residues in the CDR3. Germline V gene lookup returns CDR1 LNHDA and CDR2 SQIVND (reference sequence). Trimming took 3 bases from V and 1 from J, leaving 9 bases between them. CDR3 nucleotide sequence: TGTGCCAGTAGTATGGTGACAGGGAACACCGGGGAGCTGTTTTTT. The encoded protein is CASSMVTGNTGELFF.

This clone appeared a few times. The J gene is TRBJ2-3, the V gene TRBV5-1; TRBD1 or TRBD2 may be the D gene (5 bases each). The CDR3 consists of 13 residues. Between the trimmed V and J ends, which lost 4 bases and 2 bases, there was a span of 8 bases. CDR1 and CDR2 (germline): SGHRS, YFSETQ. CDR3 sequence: CASSLGTTDTQYF. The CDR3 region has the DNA TGCGCCAGCAGCCTCGGGACCACAGATACGCAGTATTTT.

Here the CDR3 DNA reads TGTGCCAGCAGTGAAGCCGGGACGGTAAACACCGGGGAGCTGTTTTTT. Translation: CASSEAGTVNTGELFF. The chain joins TRBV25-1 to TRBJ2-2; D is possibly TRBD1 or TRBD2 (5 bases each). V dropped 2 bases and J dropped 2 bases, with 12 bases sitting between them. The CDR3 is 16 amino acids. CDR1 is MGHDK, CDR2 SYGVNS, per germline.